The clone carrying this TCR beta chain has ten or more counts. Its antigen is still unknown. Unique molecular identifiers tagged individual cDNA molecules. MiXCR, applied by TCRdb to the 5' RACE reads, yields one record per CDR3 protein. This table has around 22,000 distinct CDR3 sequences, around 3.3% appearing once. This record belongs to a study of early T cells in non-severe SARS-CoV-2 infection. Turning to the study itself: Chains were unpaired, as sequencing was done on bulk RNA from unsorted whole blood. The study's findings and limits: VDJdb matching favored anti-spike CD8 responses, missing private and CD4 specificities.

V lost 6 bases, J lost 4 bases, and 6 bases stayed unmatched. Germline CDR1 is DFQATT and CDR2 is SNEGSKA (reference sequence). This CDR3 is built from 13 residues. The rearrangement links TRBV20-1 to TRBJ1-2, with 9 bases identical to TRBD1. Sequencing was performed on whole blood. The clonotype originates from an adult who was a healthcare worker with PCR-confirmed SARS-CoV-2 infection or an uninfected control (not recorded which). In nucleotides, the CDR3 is TGCAGTGCAACCGGGACAGGGTTCTATGGCTACACCTTC. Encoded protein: CSATGTGFYGYTF.